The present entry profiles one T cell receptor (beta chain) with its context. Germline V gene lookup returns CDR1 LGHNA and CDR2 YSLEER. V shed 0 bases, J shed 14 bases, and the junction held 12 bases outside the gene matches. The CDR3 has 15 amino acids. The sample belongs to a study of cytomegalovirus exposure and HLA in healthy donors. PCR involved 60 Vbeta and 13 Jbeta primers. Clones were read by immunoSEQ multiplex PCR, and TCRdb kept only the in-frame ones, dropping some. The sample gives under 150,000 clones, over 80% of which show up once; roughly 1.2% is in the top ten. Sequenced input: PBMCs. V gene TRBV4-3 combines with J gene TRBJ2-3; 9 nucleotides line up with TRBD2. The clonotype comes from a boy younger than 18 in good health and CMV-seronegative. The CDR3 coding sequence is TGCGCCAGCAGCCAAGATAGCGGTAGCGGGAGAATCGGGTATTTT. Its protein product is CASSQDSGSGRIGYF.